The 5 T cell receptor beta chains reported below all come from one sample, sequenced in a study of vaccination effects on CD4 cells after COVID-19. Sequencing used immunoSEQ multiplex PCR; TCRdb keeps in-frame clones, though not all of them. The data contain 30,000 to 35,000 clones, approximately 72% of them singletons. Their target antigens are unknown. Upon completion of around eleven days in culture, CD4+ T cells were isolated. According to PCR results, the person was infected with SARS-CoV-2 between March and December 2020. All study participants received two doses of BNT162b2 or mRNA-1273 vaccine. Sequences were derived from CD4+ T cells from PBMCs cultured without peptide, sampled after COVID-19 vaccination. Receptors were obtained from a human donor who had a prior SARS-CoV-2 infection.

This chain joins TRBV15 and TRBJ1-2; perhaps TRBD1 as D (6 bases). Germline V CDR1 and CDR2: LNHNV, YYDKDF (reference sequence). The length of the CDR3 is 19 residues. V lost 0 bases to trimming and J lost 3 bases, with 23 bases between them. CDR3 region: CATSRDGGESGQGHYGYTF. The DNA of the CDR3 is TGTGCCACCAGCAGAGATGGGGGGGAATCTGGCCAGGGGCACTATGGCTACACCTTC.

The chain combines TRBV18 with TRBJ1-1, with D uncertain. CDR1 is KGHSH and CDR2 is LQKENI in the germline V gene. The V end lost 5 bases, the J end lost 2 bases, and 9 bases lay between the germline ends. This CDR3 has 13 amino acids. CDR3 sequence: CASSSAGNTEAFF. In DNA, the CDR3 is TGTGCCAGCTCATCGGCAGGAAACACTGAAGCTTTCTTT.

The chain joins TRBV11-3 to TRBJ2-7; D possibly corresponds to TRBD2 (6 bases). Germline V CDR1 and CDR2: SGHNT, YENEEA. The CDR3 has 13 residues. The V end was cut by 1 base, the J end by 6 bases, with 10 bases between. CDR3 amino acids: CASSLGGTREQYF. CDR3 sequence (DNA): TGTGCCAGCAGCTTAGGCGGGACGCGCGAGCAGTACTTC.

The V call is TRBV9, the J call TRBJ2-3, with TRBD2 matching over 7 bases. With V trimmed by 0 bases and J by 6 bases, 10 bases remained unmatched. CDR3 length equals 16 residues. Germline V CDR1 and CDR2: SGDLS, YYNGEE. The CDR3 protein is CASSVVSQLAYDTQYF. The CDR3 DNA follows: TGTGCCAGCAGCGTAGTCTCCCAACTAGCGTACGATACGCAGTATTTT.

The chain has TRBV6-5 and TRBJ1-5; 7 bases fit TRBD1. CDR3 size: 15 residues. V shed 3 bases and J 6 bases; nucleotides not matched to a gene: 8. Looked up from germline, CDR1 is MNHEY and CDR2 is SVGAGI. Written as DNA, the CDR3 is TGTGCCAGCAGTTATCAAGGGGGCGCGGGTCAGCCCCAGCATTTT. This gives the protein CASSYQGGAGQPQHF.